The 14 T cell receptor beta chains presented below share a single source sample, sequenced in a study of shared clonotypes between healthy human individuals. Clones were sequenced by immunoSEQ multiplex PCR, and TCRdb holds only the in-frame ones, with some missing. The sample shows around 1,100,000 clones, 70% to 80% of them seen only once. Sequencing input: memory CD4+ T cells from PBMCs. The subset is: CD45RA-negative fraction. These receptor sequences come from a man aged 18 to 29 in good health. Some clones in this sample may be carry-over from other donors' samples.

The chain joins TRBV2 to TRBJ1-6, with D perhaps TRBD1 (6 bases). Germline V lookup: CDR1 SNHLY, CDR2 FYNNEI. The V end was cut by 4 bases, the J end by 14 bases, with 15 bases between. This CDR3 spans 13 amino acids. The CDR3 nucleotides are TGTGCCAGCAGTGCACAGGGCCCCGGGGCCCTCCACTTT. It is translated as CASSAQGPGALHF.

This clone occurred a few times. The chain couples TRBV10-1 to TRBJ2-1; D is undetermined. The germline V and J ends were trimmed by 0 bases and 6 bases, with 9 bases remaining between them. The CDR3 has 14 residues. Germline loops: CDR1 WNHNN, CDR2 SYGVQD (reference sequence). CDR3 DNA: TGCGCCAGCAGTGAGTCTTACGGGTCCAATGAGCAGTTCTTC. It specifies CASSESYGSNEQFF.

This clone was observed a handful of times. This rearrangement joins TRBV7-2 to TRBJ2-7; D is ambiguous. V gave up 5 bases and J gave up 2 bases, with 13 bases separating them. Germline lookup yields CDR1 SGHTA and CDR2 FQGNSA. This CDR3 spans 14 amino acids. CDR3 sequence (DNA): TGTGCCAGCAGCCTGCCCGGGCTACCCTACGAGCAGTACTTC. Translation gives CASSLPGLPYEQYF. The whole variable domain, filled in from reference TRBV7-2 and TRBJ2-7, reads GAGVSQSPSNKVTEKGKDVELRCDPISGHTALYWYRQSLGQGLEFLIYFQGNSAPDKSGLPSDRFSAERTGGSVSTLTIQRTQQEDSAVYLCASSLPGLPYEQYFGPGTRLTVT.

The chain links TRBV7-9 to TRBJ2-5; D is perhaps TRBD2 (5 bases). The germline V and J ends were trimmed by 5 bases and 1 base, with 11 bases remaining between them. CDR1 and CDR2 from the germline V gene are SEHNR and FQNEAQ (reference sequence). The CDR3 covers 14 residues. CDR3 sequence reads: CASSASGGQETQYF. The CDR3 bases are TGTGCCAGCAGCGCGAGCGGTGGCCAAGAGACCCAGTACTTC.

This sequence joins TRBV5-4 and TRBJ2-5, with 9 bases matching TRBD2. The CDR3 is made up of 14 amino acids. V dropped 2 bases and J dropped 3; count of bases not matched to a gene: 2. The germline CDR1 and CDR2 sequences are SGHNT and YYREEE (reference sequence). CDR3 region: CASSLSSGEETQYF. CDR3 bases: TGTGCCAGCAGCTTATCTAGCGGGGAAGAGACCCAGTACTTC. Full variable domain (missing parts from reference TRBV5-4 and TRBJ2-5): ETGVTQSPTHLIKTRGQQVTLRCSSQSGHNTVSWYQQALGQGPQFIFQYYREEENGRGNFPPRFSGLQFPNYSSELNVNALELDDSALYLCASSLSSGEETQYFGPGTRLLVL.

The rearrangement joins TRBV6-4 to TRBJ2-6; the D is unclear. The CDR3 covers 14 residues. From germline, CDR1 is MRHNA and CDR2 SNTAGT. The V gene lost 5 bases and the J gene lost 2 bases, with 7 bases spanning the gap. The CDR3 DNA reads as TGTGCCAGCAGTACGGTAGCTGGGGCCAACGTCCTGACTTTC. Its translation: CASSTVAGANVLTF.

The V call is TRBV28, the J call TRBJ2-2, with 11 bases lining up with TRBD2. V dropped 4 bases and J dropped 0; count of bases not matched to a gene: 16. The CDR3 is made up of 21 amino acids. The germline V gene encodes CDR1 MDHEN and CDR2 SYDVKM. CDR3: CASSSLGLAGIGGSNTGELFF. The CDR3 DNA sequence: TGTGCCAGCAGTTCACTCGGACTAGCGGGCATAGGGGGGTCGAACACCGGGGAGCTGTTTTTT.

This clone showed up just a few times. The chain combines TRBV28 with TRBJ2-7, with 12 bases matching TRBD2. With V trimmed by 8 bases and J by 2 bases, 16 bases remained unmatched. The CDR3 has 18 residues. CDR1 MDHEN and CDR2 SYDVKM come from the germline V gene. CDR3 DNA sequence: TGTGCCAGCCGTACAAGGCGCCGGGCTAGCGGGAGGGCCTACGAGCAGTACTTC. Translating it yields CASRTRRRASGRAYEQYF.

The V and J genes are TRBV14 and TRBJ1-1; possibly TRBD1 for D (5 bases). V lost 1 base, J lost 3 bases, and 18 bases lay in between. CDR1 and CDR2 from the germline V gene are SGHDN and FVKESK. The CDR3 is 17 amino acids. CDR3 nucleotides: TGTGCCAGCAGCCAAGTAATGGGCCGGGGGTTTTACACTGAAGCTTTCTTT. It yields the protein CASSQVMGRGFYTEAFF.

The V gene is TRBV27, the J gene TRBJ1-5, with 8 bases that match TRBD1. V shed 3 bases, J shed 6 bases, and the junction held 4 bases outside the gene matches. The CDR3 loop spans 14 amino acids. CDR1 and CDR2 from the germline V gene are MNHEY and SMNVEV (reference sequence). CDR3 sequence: CASSFQGAVQPQHF. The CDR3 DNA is TGTGCCAGCAGTTTTCAGGGGGCAGTTCAGCCCCAGCATTTT.

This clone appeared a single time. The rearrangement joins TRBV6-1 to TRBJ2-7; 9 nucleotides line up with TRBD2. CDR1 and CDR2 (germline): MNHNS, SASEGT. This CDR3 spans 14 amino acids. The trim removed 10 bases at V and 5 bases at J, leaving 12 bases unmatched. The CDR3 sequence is CAIKFGTSTHEQYF. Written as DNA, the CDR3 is TGTGCCATCAAATTCGGGACTAGCACCCACGAGCAGTACTTC.

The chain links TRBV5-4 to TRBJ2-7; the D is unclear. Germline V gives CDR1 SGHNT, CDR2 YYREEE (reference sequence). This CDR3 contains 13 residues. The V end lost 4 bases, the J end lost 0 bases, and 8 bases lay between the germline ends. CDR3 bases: TGTGCCAGCAGCCCAGTCCACTCCTACGAGCAGTACTTC. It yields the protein CASSPVHSYEQYF.

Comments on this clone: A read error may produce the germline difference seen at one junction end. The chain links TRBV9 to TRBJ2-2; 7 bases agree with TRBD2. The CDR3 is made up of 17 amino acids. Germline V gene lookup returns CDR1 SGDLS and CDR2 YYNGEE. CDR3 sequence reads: CAGSVNVGLGNTGELFF. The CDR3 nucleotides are TGTGCCGGCAGCGTAAATGTAGGACTAGGAAACACCGGGGAGCTGTTTTTT.

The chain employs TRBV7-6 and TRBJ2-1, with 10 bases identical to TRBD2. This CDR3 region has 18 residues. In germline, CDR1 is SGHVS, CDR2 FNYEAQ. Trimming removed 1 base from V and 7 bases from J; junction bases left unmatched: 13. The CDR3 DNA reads TGTGCCAGCAGCTTAGGCCCCTTAGCGGGAGGACTCCGAAATGAGCAGTTCTTC. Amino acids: CASSLGPLAGGLRNEQFF.